The 5 T cell receptor beta chains listed next were all sequenced from one sample in a study of CD8 T cells in Susac syndrome. Reverse transcription used about 0.5 to 1 ug RNA and random hexamers. TCRdb processed the immunoSEQ multiplex PCR reads anew with MiXCR; each CDR3 protein has one entry. The sample has roughly 80,000 distinct CDR3 sequences; approximately 93% are singletons. The sample consisted of CD8+ T cells from PBMCs. The receptors here all came from a human donor with Susac syndrome.

V and J are TRBV7-9 and TRBJ2-7; maybe TRBD1 (5 bases). The V gene's germline CDR1 is SEHNR and CDR2 FQNEAQ (reference sequence). CDR3 length: 14 residues. The V end was cut by 0 bases, the J end by 0 bases, with 6 bases between. The CDR3 DNA follows: TGTGCCAGCAGCTTAGCGGACAACTCCTACGAGCAGTACTTC. Its protein product is CASSLADNSYEQYF.

The chain recombines TRBV5-6 with TRBJ2-1; D unresolved. Germline-derived CDR1 and CDR2 are SGHDT and YYEEEE. V was trimmed by 0 bases and J by 5 bases, leaving 15 bases between them. The CDR3 length is 16 residues. The CDR3 loop reads CASSLVQSQWDNEQFF. Written as DNA, the CDR3 is TGTGCCAGCAGCTTGGTCCAGTCCCAGTGGGACAATGAGCAGTTCTTC.

The chain employs TRBV7-9 and TRBJ2-7; 8 bases map to TRBD1. Trimming cost V 3 bases and J 1 base; bases outside gene matches: 8. Per the germline V gene, CDR1 is SEHNR and CDR2 is FQNEAQ (reference sequence). The CDR3 is 16 residues long. In DNA form, the CDR3 reads TGTGCCAGCAGCTTTGGGACAGGAGCGCGATCCTACGAGCAGTACTTC. This gives the protein CASSFGTGARSYEQYF. Combining the CDR3 with reference TRBV7-9 and TRBJ2-7 gives the whole variable domain DTGVSQNPRHKITKRGQNVTFRCDPISEHNRLYWYRQTLGQGPEFLTYFQNEAQLEKSRLLSDRFSAERPKGSFSTLEIQRTEQGDSAMYLCASSFGTGARSYEQYFGPGTRLTVT.

V usage is TRBV25-1 and J usage is TRBJ2-3; D ambiguous. CDR3 length: 10 amino acids. V lost 2 bases and J lost 14, with 8 bases in between. Germline CDR1 reads MGHDK; CDR2 reads SYGVNS. CDR3 region: CASSEGRWYF. The DNA of the CDR3 is TGTGCCAGCAGTGAAGGAAGATGGTATTTT.

The gene calls are TRBV28 and TRBJ2-7; D perhaps matches TRBD2 (6 bases). The CDR3 length is 13 residues. Germline loops: CDR1 MDHEN, CDR2 SYDVKM. Trimming took 7 bases from V and 2 from J, leaving 12 bases between them. The CDR3 DNA reads as TGTGCCAGCAAATTCGGGGGAACCTACGAGCAGTACTTC. Translation: CASKFGGTYEQYF.